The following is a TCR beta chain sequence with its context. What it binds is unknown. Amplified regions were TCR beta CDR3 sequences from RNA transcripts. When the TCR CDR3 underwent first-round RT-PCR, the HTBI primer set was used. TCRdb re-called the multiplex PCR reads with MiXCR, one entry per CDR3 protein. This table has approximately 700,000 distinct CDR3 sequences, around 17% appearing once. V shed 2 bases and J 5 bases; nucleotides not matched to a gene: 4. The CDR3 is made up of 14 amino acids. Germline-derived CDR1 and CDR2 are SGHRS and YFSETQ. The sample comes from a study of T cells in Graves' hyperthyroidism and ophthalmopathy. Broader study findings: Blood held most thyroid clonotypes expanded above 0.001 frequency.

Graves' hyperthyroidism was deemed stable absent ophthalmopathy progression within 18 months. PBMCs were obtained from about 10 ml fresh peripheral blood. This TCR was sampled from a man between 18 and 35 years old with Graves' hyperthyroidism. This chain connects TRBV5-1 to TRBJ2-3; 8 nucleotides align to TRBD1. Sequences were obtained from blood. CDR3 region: CASSFSGGEDTQYF. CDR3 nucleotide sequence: TGCGCCAGCAGCTTTTCAGGGGGCGAAGATACGCAGTATTTT. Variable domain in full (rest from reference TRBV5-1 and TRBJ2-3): KAGVTQTPRYLIKTRGQQVTLSCSPISGHRSVSWYQQTPGQGLQFLFEYFSETQRNKGNFPGRFSGRQFSNSRSEMNVSTLELGDSALYLCASSFSGGEDTQYFGPGTRLTVL.